This T cell receptor beta chain appears in the sequencing data of a study of blood T cell repertoires in COVID-19. Per the original methods: Estimated nucleated cell counts came from reference gene primer amplification. This table comes from immunoSEQ multiplex PCR, and its TCRdb copy is limited to in-frame clones, with some not included. V, J and clone size were drawn from that table, and D and trimming were deduced from the DNA. The table includes more than 150,000 clones, 86% detected once. CDR3 length: 14 amino acids. The V gene end was trimmed by 7 bases and the J gene end by 4 bases; junction bases not matched to a gene: 4. Per germline, CDR1 MGHDK and CDR2 SYGVNS. This clone is a singleton in its sample.

The source of this sequence is a man between 65 and 85 years old with active or convalescent COVID-19. Sequences were obtained from peripheral blood. This chain uses TRBV25-1 with TRBJ2-1; 10 bases agree with TRBD2. This chain's CDR3 is CASKEREGYNEQFF. In DNA, the CDR3 is TGTGCCAGCAAAGAGCGGGAGGGATACAATGAGCAGTTCTTC.